This T cell receptor beta chain was found in a study of breast tumors, draining lymph nodes, adjacent tissues. Deletions cut 0 bases from V and 5 bases from J, with 4 bases between. The CDR3 is 12 residues long. From germline, CDR1 is PRHDT and CDR2 FYEKMQ (reference sequence). TCRdb called the multiplex PCR reads again in MiXCR, with one record for every CDR3 protein. The profile shows 100,000 or so distinct CDR3 sequences, 21% of them singletons. The lymph nodes were axillary draining lymph nodes from breast cancer patients. Notes on the study in general: Tumor TCR diversity was below lymph nodes but above nontumor tissue. That most tumor T cells come from lymph nodes remained unproven. Most tumor T cells seemingly derive from lymph node, then expand in tumor.

This clonotype was counted at least ten times. Its antigen is as yet unknown. The V gene is TRBV13, the J gene TRBJ1-2; the D is unclear. The source material was axillary lymph node tissue. The receptor comes from a female donor with breast cancer. Some clones in this sample may be carry-over from other donors' samples. Written as DNA, the CDR3 is TGTGCCAGCAGCTTAGGCAGGTATGGCTACACCTTC. Its translation is CASSLGRYGYTF.